The sequence of this T cell receptor beta chain was determined in a study of T cell repertoires in cytomegalovirus infection. The wider study: Recently identified HLA-C-restricted CMV epitopes were used, and well-studied HLA-B-restricted CMV epitopes were used as well.

TCRdb re-derived calls from the reads in MiXCR, one entry per CDR3 protein. The profile shows 700,000 to 850,000 distinct CDR3 sequences, about 31% of them singletons. Trimming cost V 2 bases and J 5 bases; bases outside gene matches: 7. The CDR3 totals 15 residues. The germline CDR1 and CDR2 sequences are MNHEY and SMNVEV (reference sequence). Whole-study findings and limits: People with CMV and the relevant HLA were identified by cumulative public TCR beta family frequency. Ex vivo, HLA-C-restricted CMV-specific TCR beta clonotypes prevailed over the rest of the response.

On this clonotype: Its specificity is unknown.

V and J are TRBV27 and TRBJ2-5; 8 bases map to TRBD2. The receptor's source is a human donor in good health (CMV status not recorded). Some clones in this sample may be carry-over from other donors' samples. Source: cultured CD8+ T cells from PBMCs, taken from culture after CMV antigen stimulation. CDR3 protein: CASSLDGGAFETQYF. As DNA, the CDR3 is TGTGCCAGCAGTTTAGACGGGGGGGCCTTCGAGACCCAGTACTTC.